This T cell receptor (beta chain) was identified during a study of T cells after yellow fever vaccination. The V segment lost 3 bases and the J segment 9 bases; nucleotides outside the gene matches: 16. The CDR3 covers 17 residues. Germline values: CDR1 MNHEY, CDR2 SMNVEV (reference sequence). Template switching by 5'RACE produced TCR cDNA, adding a universal primer site and UMIs. TCRdb re-called the 5' RACE reads with MiXCR, one entry per CDR3 protein. This sample carries about 320,000 distinct CDR3 sequences, approximately 12% of them seen once, and the ten largest clones take about 3%. This clonotype was seen more than once but under ten times.

This clonotype originated in a man between 18 and 35 years old who received the YFV17D yellow fever vaccine. This material consisted of CD4+ T cells sorted from PBMCs, taken 15 days after the yellow fever booster vaccination. V is TRBV27 and J is TRBJ2-4, with 8 bases that match TRBD1. CDR3 sequence reads: CASSFTVRGRFSGIQYF. The DNA for the CDR3 is TGTGCCAGCAGTTTCACCGTCAGGGGGCGCTTTTCTGGCATTCAGTACTTC.